These 8 T cell receptor beta chains came from one sample sequenced in a study of T cell repertoires in cytomegalovirus infection. What these receptors recognize is not known. Each CDR3 protein is one row after TCRdb ran MiXCR on the reads. The sample yields about 830,000 distinct CDR3 sequences, approximately 30% seen once. Material: cultured CD8+ T cells from PBMCs, obtained from culture after CMV antigen stimulation. Receptors originate from a human donor in good health (CMV status not recorded). Some clones in this sample may be carry-over from other donors' samples.

This chain joins TRBV2 and TRBJ1-2, with D perhaps TRBD1 (6 bases). Per the germline V gene, CDR1 is SNHLY and CDR2 is FYNNEI. Trimming stripped 11 bases from V and 3 bases from J, with 16 bases between. CDR3 length: 13 residues. CDR3 protein: CARKPGADYGYTF. The CDR3, as DNA: TGTGCCCGAAAGCCGGGGGCCGACTATGGCTACACCTTC.

The chain links TRBV19 to TRBJ2-1; 10 bases are shared with TRBD2. The CDR3 totals 14 residues. Germline values: CDR1 LNHDA, CDR2 SQIVND (reference sequence). Trimming took 9 bases from V and 8 from J; bases not matched to a gene: 10. The CDR3 coding sequence is TGTGCCAGCGCCCCGGCTAGCGGGGGTTATGAGCAGTTCTTC. Protein: CASAPASGGYEQFF.

CDR3 coding DNA: TGTGCCACCCTCCGGGACAACACAGATACGCAGTATTTT. Its protein is CATLRDNTDTQYF. The V gene is TRBV7-2, the J gene TRBJ2-3, with D perhaps TRBD1 (6 bases). Germline V gene lookup returns CDR1 SGHTA and CDR2 FQGNSA. V was cut by 10 bases and J by 2 bases, with 13 bases left in between. This CDR3 spans 13 amino acids.

A few counts support this clonotype. The chain carries TRBV27 and TRBJ1-1; 8 nucleotides match TRBD1. The V gene's germline CDR1 is MNHEY and CDR2 SMNVEV (reference sequence). The V segment lost 5 bases and the J segment 11 bases; nucleotides outside the gene matches: 7. This CDR3 is 12 amino acids long. The CDR3 protein is CASSPPTGDAFF. The CDR3 DNA follows: TGTGCCAGCAGTCCCCCGACAGGGGACGCTTTCTTT.

Comment on this clonotype: One end of the junction fails to match germline, which may point to a read error. This chain uses TRBV27 with TRBJ2-1; D uncertain. This CDR3 region has 18 residues. Germline loops: CDR1 MNHEY, CDR2 SMNVEV (reference sequence). The CDR3 region has the DNA TGTACCAGCAGTGTCCAGCCGACACACCCTAAGACCTACAATGAGCAGTTCTTC. Its translation is CTSSVQPTHPKTYNEQFF.

This clonotype occurred a few times. This chain's CDR3 is CASSPYGGGGTGELFF. The CDR3 coding sequence is TGTGCCAGCAGTCCCTACGGGGGGGGAGGGACCGGGGAGCTGTTTTTT. The rearrangement links TRBV27 to TRBJ2-2, with 8 nucleotides matching TRBD2. The trim removed 5 bases at V and 5 bases at J, leaving 10 bases unmatched. This CDR3 region has 16 residues. Germline V CDR1 and CDR2: MNHEY, SMNVEV (reference sequence).

The J gene is TRBJ1-5, the V gene TRBV10-3; D is unresolved. The CDR3 consists of 13 residues. The ends were cut back, 8 bases at V and 5 bases at J, with 13 bases in the middle. The germline V gene encodes CDR1 ENHRY and CDR2 SYGVKD. CDR3 region: CAIVHRVDQPQHF. CDR3 nucleotides: TGTGCCATCGTCCATAGGGTGGATCAGCCCCAGCATTTT.

The rearrangement joins TRBV6-2 or TRBV6-3 to TRBJ1-2; D ambiguous. Trimming left V 2 bases short and J 12 bases short, with 10 bases between. Germline V gene sequence: CDR1 MNHEY, CDR2 SVGEGT. The CDR3 totals 11 residues. CDR3 nucleotide sequence: TGTGCCAGCAGTTACCCAGGAGCTGACACCTTC. Residues: CASSYPGADTF.